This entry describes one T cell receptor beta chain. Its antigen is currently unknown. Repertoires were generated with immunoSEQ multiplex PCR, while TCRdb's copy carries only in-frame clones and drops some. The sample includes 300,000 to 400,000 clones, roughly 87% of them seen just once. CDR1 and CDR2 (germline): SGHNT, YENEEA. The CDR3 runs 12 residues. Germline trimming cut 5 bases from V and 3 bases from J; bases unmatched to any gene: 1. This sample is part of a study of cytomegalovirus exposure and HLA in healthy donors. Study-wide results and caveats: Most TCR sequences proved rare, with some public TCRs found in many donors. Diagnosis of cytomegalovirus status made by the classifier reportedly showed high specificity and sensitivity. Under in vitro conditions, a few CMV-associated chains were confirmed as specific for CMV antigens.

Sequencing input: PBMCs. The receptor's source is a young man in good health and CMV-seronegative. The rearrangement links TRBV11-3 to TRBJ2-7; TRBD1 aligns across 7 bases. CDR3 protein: CASSPGGYEQYF. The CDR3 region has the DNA TGTGCCAGCAGCCCAGGGGGCTACGAGCAGTACTTC.